This is a list of T cell receptor beta chains from one sample in a study of a mutant IDH1 vaccine in newly diagnosed glioma. Only in-frame clones appear in the TCRdb table, and some are missing; sequencing was by immunoSEQ multiplex PCR. The sample has roughly 72,000 clones; 90% to 95% are singletons. No cognate antigen is known for these TCRs. The sequenced sample was PBMCs, obtained from a glioma patient whose treatment included an IDH1 peptide vaccine. All receptors derive from a woman aged 50 to 60 with glioma. The conserved cysteine and the conserved F or W are not part of the CDR3 here. Clone size is not always given. Where it is, it says once, few, many or a class for expanded clones.

9 TRBJ2-7 . TRBV28 ASRSRAEQY
13 TRBJ1-1 . TRBV6-1 ASSEALTGHTEAF
12 TRBJ1-2 . TRBV2 ASTPDRGTYGYT
12 TRBJ1-1 . TRBV4-1 ASSHPGLNPEAF
13 TRBJ2-3 . TRBV14 ASSQTGRSTDTQY
13 TRBJ1-1 . TRBV10-2 ASRGSGLMNTEAF
13 TRBJ2-1 . TRBV27 ASSLSGSSYNEQF
13 TRBJ2-2 . TRBV6-6 ASSYSGQGRGELF
11 TRBJ2-7 . TRBV10-3 AISLGSSYEQY
12 TRBJ2-7 . TRBV29-1 SVQDLVSSYEQY
13 TRBJ2-2 . TRBV5-1 ASSDYRPNTGELF
13 TRBJ2-1 . TRBV4-1 ASSQDLTEGNEQF
11 TRBJ1-4 . TRBV27 ASSSPTNEKLF
15 TRBJ1-1 . TRBV13 ASSLERGGSGNTEAF
12 TRBJ2-3 . TRBV2 ASTPRSVTDTQY
13 TRBJ2-7 . TRBV6-1 ASSEVAGGPSEQY
14 TRBJ2-1 . TRBV9 ASSPGGSGTYNEQF
14 TRBJ1-2 . TRBV9 ASSVDRQGETYGYT
12 TRBJ1-1 few TRBV7-8 ASSPRVGAAEAF
15 TRBJ2-1 . TRBV14 ASSQRFFSEGRNEQF
9 . . TRBV30 AWNREYEQY
14 TRBJ2-3 . TRBV18 ASSPRLAGGTDTQY
10 TRBJ2-2 . TRBV7-3 ASSRMNGELF